This passage covers 17 T cell receptor beta chains from one sample sequenced in a study of T cell responses to AZD1222 COVID-19 vaccine. Method: immunoSEQ multiplex PCR; TCRdb's copy keeps in-frame clones and lacks some. The sample consists of over 110,000 clones, approximately 94% of them appearing once. Here the sequenced sample was peripheral blood, taken on day 0 of AZD1222 vaccination. The receptors shown here come from an adult in good health.

In this sample, this clone turned up once. This chain joins TRBV4-3 and TRBJ2-7; 7 bases fit TRBD1. The V and J ends lost 9 bases and 0 bases, in that order; junction bases with no gene match: 5. CDR3 size: 13 residues. CDR1 is LGHNA, CDR2 YSLEER, per germline. The CDR3 DNA follows: TGCGCCAGGGAAAGACAGGGCTCCTACGAGCAGTACTTC. This encodes CARERQGSYEQYF.

A remark on this clone: At the DNA level, this CDR3 is encoded by other sequences in the same sample as well. The rearrangement uses TRBV7-2 and TRBJ1-5; 7 nucleotides align to TRBD1. The CDR3 loop spans 14 amino acids. Trimming at V came to 2 bases and at J to 7 bases, leaving 5 bases not matched to a gene. Germline V gene data show CDR1 as SGHTA and CDR2 as FQGNSA. CDR3 in amino acids: CASSLQGGDQPQHF. CDR3 nucleotides: TGTGCCAGCAGCTTACAGGGGGGGGACCAGCCCCAGCATTTT. Filled out from reference TRBV7-2 and TRBJ1-5, the complete variable domain reads GAGVSQSPSNKVTEKGKDVELRCDPISGHTALYWYRQSLGQGLEFLIYFQGNSAPDKSGLPSDRFSAERTGGSVSTLTIQRTQQEDSAVYLCASSLQGGDQPQHFGDGTRLSIL.

The V call is TRBV6-1, the J call TRBJ2-2; D remains unclear. V dropped 1 base and J dropped 2 bases, with 11 bases sitting between them. In germline, CDR1 is MNHNS, CDR2 SASEGT. There are 16 residues in the CDR3. This CDR3 is CASSEGALLNTGELFF. The CDR3 DNA is TGTGCCAGCAGTGAAGGGGCACTACTCAACACCGGGGAGCTGTTTTTT.

The V and J genes are TRBV28 and TRBJ1-2; TRBD1 aligns across 7 bases. Germline CDR1 MDHEN, CDR2 SYDVKM. With 6 bases clipped from V and 5 bases from J, the junction kept 6 bases outside the gene matches. There are 13 residues in the CDR3. The CDR3 sequence is CASRLTGRYGYTF. As DNA, the CDR3 is TGTGCCAGCAGACTGACAGGGAGGTATGGCTACACCTTC.

The V call is TRBV19, the J call TRBJ1-1; possible D gene TRBD1, 6 bases. With 0 bases removed from V and 3 bases from J, the gap between germline ends came to 11 bases. Germline V gene sequence: CDR1 LNHDA, CDR2 SQIVND (reference sequence). The CDR3 has 15 amino acids. CDR3 protein: CASSIEGAGYTEAFF. CDR3 in DNA: TGTGCCAGTAGTATAGAGGGGGCGGGGTACACTGAAGCTTTCTTT.

This rearrangement joins TRBV9 to TRBJ1-1; D is perhaps TRBD1 (6 bases). Germline CDR1 and CDR2: SGDLS and YYNGEE. This CDR3 spans 16 amino acids. V gave up 2 bases and J gave up 4 bases, with 18 bases separating them. Written as DNA, the CDR3 is TGTGCCAGCAGCGTGGCCGGGGGGGCTCTCGGCACTGAAGCTTTCTTT. Its translation: CASSVAGGALGTEAFF.

The J gene is TRBJ2-1, the V gene TRBV23-1; D remains ambiguous. TRBV23-1 is classed as an ORF, of uncertain function. CDR3 length equals 15 residues. The ends were cut back, 5 bases at V and 5 bases at J, with 16 bases in the middle. This CDR3 is CASSGSGPRNNEQFF. The CDR3 coding sequence is TGCGCCAGCAGTGGATCCGGGCCTCGAAACAATGAGCAGTTCTTC.

The CDR3 reads CASSLAGFTDTQYF. The CDR3 DNA is TGCGCCAGCAGCTTGGCCGGGTTCACAGATACGCAGTATTTT. The chain carries TRBV5-1 and TRBJ2-3; D not resolved. CDR1 is SGHRS, CDR2 YFSETQ, per germline. The CDR3 totals 14 residues. V was trimmed by 0 bases and J by 2 bases, leaving 7 bases between them.

The chain carries TRBV18 and TRBJ1-1; 10 bases agree with TRBD1. CDR3 size: 14 residues. The germline CDR1 and CDR2 sequences are KGHSH and LQKENI. The trim removed 3 bases at V and 5 bases at J, leaving 3 bases unmatched. The CDR3 reads CASSPGQGKTEAFF. The DNA for the CDR3 is TGTGCCAGCTCACCGGGACAGGGGAAAACTGAAGCTTTCTTT.

The CDR3 DNA sequence: TGCGCCAGCAGCTTGACAGGAGTCAACACTGAAGCTTTCTTT. Its protein product is CASSLTGVNTEAFF. The chain couples TRBV5-1 to TRBJ1-1; a weak D match, TRBD1 (5 bases). This CDR3 region has 14 residues. The germline V gene encodes CDR1 SGHRS and CDR2 YFSETQ. V was cut by 1 base and J by 2 bases, with 9 bases left in between.

The V call is TRBV5-1, the J call TRBJ1-2; D is unclear. The CDR3 covers 14 residues. Germline loops: CDR1 SGHRS, CDR2 YFSETQ. V was shortened by 0 bases and J by 1 base, with 7 bases between the two germline ends. The CDR3 loop reads CASSLADGNYGYTF. CDR3 DNA: TGCGCCAGCAGCTTGGCGGACGGTAACTATGGCTACACCTTC.

V usage is TRBV5-4 and J usage is TRBJ1-5; D is uncertain. Germline V gene data show CDR1 as SGHNT and CDR2 as YYREEE (reference sequence). The CDR3 has 13 amino acids. The germline V and J ends were trimmed by 4 bases and 6 bases, with 11 bases remaining between them. The CDR3 protein is CASSERGGQPQHF. The CDR3 coding sequence is TGTGCCAGCAGCGAACGGGGAGGTCAGCCCCAGCATTTT. The variable domain in full, completed from reference TRBV5-4 and TRBJ1-5, reads ETGVTQSPTHLIKTRGQQVTLRCSSQSGHNTVSWYQQALGQGPQFIFQYYREEENGRGNFPPRFSGLQFPNYSSELNVNALELDDSALYLCASSERGGQPQHFGDGTRLSIL.

The chain carries TRBV11-3 and TRBJ2-7, with 8 nucleotides matching TRBD2. Germline CDR1 reads SGHNT; CDR2 reads YENEEA. Trimming took 5 bases from V and 3 from J; bases not matched to a gene: 3. CDR3 length: 13 amino acids. CDR3 bases: TGTGCCAGCAGCCCCGGGAGGGACTACGAGCAGTACTTC. Residues: CASSPGRDYEQYF.

The CDR3 region has the DNA TGTGCCAGCAATACCGGGACAGGGGGAATTTATGGCTACACCTTC. This translates into CASNTGTGGIYGYTF. This sequence joins TRBV28 and TRBJ1-2, with 11 bases matching TRBD1. Germline V CDR1 and CDR2: MDHEN, SYDVKM. Trimming at V came to 7 bases and at J to 5 bases, leaving 9 bases not matched to a gene. The CDR3 is 15 residues long.

This clone appeared once. The chain's CDR3 is CASSYSDKDHSYEQYF. The CDR3 DNA reads TGTGCCAGCAGTTACTCCGACAAGGACCACTCCTACGAGCAGTACTTC. This rearrangement joins TRBV6-5 to TRBJ2-7, with D unclear. This CDR3 spans 16 amino acids. Germline CDR1 and CDR2: MNHEY and SVGAGI. V was shortened by 0 bases and J by 0 bases, with 12 bases between the two germline ends.

Only one count was recorded for this clone. The chain carries TRBV5-1 and TRBJ1-5; 11 bases match TRBD1. The CDR3 length is 16 residues. From germline, CDR1 is SGHRS and CDR2 YFSETQ. The V segment lost 4 bases and the J segment 3 bases; nucleotides outside the gene matches: 6. This chain's CDR3 is CASSPGTGGNNQPQHF. CDR3 in DNA: TGCGCCAGCAGCCCTGGGACAGGGGGAAACAATCAGCCCCAGCATTTT.

This chain uses TRBV27 with TRBJ1-5; tentatively, D is TRBD1 (6 bases). This CDR3 contains 13 residues. Germline V gene lookup returns CDR1 MNHEY and CDR2 SMNVEV (reference sequence). Trimming took 6 bases from V and 6 from J, leaving 12 bases between them. The CDR3 nucleotides are TGTGCCAGCAGCCAGGGGCGCAGTCAGCCCCAGCATTTT. Translating it yields CASSQGRSQPQHF.